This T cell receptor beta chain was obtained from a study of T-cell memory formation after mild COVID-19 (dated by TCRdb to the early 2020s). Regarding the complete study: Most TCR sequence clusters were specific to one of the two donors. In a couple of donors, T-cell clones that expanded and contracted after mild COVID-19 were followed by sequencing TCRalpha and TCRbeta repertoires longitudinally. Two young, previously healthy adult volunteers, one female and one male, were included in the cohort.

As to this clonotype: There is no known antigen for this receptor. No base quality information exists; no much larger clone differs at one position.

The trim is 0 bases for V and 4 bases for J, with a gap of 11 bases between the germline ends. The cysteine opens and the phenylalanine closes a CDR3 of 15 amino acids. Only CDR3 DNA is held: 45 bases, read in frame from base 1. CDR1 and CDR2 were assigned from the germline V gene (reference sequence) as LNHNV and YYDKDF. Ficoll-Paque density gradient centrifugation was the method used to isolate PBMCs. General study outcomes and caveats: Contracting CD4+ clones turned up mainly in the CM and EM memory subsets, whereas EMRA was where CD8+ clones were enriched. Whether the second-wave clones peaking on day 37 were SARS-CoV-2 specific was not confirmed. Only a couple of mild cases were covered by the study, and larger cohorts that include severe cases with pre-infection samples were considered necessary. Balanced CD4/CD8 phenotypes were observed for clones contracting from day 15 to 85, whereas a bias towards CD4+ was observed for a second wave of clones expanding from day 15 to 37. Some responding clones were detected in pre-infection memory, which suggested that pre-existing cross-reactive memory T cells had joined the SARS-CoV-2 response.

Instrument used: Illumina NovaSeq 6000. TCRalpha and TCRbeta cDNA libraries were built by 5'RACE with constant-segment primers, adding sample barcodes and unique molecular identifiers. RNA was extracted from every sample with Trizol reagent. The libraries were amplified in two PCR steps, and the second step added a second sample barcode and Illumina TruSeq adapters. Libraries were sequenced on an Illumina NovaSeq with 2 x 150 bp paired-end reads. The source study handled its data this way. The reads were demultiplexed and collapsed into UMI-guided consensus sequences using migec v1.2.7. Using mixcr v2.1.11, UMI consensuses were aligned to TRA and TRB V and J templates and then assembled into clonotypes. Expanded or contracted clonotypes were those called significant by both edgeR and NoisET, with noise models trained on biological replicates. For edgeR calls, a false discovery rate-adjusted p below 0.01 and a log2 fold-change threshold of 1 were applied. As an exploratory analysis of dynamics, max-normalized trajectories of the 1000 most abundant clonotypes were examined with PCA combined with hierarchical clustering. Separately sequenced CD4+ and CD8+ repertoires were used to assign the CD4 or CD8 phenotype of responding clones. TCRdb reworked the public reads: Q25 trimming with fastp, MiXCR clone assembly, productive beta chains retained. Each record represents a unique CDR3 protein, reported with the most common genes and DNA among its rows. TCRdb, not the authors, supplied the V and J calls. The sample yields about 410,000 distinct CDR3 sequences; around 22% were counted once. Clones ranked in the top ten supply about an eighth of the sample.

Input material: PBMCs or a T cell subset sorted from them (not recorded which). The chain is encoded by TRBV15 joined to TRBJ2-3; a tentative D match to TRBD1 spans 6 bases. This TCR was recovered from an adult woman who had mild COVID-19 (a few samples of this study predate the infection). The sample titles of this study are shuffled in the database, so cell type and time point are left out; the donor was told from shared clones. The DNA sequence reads TGTGCCACCAGCAGAGATGTACAGGGTTCAGATACGCAGTATTTT. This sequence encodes CATSRDVQGSDTQYF.